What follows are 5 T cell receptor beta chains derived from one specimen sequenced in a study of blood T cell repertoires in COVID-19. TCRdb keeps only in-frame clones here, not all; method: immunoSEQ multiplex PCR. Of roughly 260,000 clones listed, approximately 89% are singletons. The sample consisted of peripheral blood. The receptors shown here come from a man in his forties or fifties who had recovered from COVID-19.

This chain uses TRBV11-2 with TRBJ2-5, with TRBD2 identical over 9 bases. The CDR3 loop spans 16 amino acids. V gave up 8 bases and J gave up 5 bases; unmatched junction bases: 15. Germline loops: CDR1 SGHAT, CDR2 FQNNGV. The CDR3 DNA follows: TGTGCCAGCGGGGGGACGATGGGACTAGCTCAGGAGACCCAGTACTTC. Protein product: CASGGTMGLAQETQYF.

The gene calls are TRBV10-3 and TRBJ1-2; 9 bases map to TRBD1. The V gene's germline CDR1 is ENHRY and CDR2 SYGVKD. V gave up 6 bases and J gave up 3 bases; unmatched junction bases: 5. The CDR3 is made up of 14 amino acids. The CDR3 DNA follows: TGTGCCATCAGAGGGACAGGGTTGGACTATGGCTACACCTTC. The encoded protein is CAIRGTGLDYGYTF.

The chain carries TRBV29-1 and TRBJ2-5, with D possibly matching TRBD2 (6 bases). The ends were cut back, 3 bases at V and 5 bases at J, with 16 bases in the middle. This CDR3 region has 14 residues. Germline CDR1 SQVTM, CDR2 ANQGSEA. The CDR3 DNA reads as TGCAGCGTTGAGGGCGGCGGGGTTCTGGAGACCCAGTACTTC. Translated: CSVEGGGVLETQYF.

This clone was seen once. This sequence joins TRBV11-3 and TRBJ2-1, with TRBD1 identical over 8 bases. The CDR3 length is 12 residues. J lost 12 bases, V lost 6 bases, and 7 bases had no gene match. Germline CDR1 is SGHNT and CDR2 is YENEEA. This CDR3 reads CASSSRGLGQFF. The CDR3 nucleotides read TGTGCCAGCAGTTCCAGGGGGCTTGGGCAGTTCTTC.

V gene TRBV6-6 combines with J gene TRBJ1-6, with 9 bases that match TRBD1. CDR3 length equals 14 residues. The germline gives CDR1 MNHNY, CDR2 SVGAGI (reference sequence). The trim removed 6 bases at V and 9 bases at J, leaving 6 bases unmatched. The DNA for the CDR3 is TGTGCCAGCAGCCCTCTGGACAGGGGTTCACCCCTCCACTTT. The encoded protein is CASSPLDRGSPLHF.